A single sample is the source of the 19 T cell receptor beta chains below, sequenced in a study of cytomegalovirus exposure and HLA in healthy donors. Vbeta (60) and Jbeta (13) primers were used in the PCR. Using immunoSEQ multiplex PCR, the repertoire was profiled, and TCRdb retains in-frame clones only, with some absent. The sample gives roughly 96,000 clones, about four fifths of which show up once; more than 2.5% is in the top ten. Material: PBMCs. The receptors were gathered from a female donor in good health and CMV-seropositive.

This chain joins TRBV19 and TRBJ2-7; D is unresolved. This CDR3 has 14 amino acids. Germline V CDR1 and CDR2: LNHDA, SQIVND (reference sequence). Trimming took off 0 bases at V and 9 bases at J, with 15 bases between the two ends. CDR3 in amino acids: CASSIDGLGAVQYF. The CDR3 DNA follows: TGTGCCAGTAGTATAGATGGGTTAGGAGCCGTGCAGTACTTC. Looking up the rest from reference TRBV19 and TRBJ2-7 gives the full variable domain: DGGITQSPKYLFRKEGQNVTLSCEQNLNHDAMYWYRQDPGQGLRLIYYSQIVNDFQKGDIAEGYSVSREKKESFPLTVTSAQKNPTAFYLCASSIDGLGAVQYFGPGTRLTVT.

V and J are TRBV14 and TRBJ1-2; possible D gene TRBD1, 5 bases. Trimming took 1 base from V and 3 from J, leaving 12 bases between them. CDR3 length equals 15 residues. Germline V gene sequence: CDR1 SGHDN, CDR2 FVKESK. The CDR3 loop reads CASSQGPNRYYGYTF. CDR3 DNA: TGTGCCAGCAGCCAAGGCCCCAACAGGTACTATGGCTACACCTTC.

This clone turned up a few times. The identical CDR3 is also encoded by other nucleotide sequences in the sample. This chain joins TRBV30 and TRBJ1-5; the match to TRBD1 covers 11 bases. This CDR3 region has 13 residues. The J segment lost 5 bases and the V segment lost 5 bases, leaving 2 bases of the junction unmatched. CDR1 is GTSNPN, CDR2 SVGIG, per germline (reference sequence). CDR3 region: CAWGQGADQPQHF. The CDR3 region has the DNA TGTGCCTGGGGACAGGGGGCAGATCAGCCCCAGCATTTT. The full variable domain, with the rest looked up from reference TRBV30 and TRBJ1-5, is SQTIHQWPATLVQPVGSPLSLECTVEGTSNPNLYWYRQAAGRGLQLLFYSVGIGQISSEVPQNLSASRPQDRQFILSSKKLLLSDSGFYLCAWGQGADQPQHFGDGTRLSIL.

The chain recombines TRBV25-1 with TRBJ2-7; 7 bases fit TRBD2. The CDR3 extends over 13 amino acids. The J segment lost 4 bases and the V segment lost 6 bases, leaving 6 bases of the junction unmatched. Per germline, CDR1 MGHDK and CDR2 SYGVNS. In nucleotides, the CDR3 is TGTGCCAGCAGAGCGACTAGCATTTACGAGCAGTACTTC. This encodes CASRATSIYEQYF.

The chain recombines TRBV10-2 with TRBJ1-5; weak D call: TRBD1 (5 bases). This CDR3 region has 15 residues. V was pared by 5 bases and J by 4 bases, with 15 bases between. The germline CDR1 and CDR2 sequences are WSHSY and SAAADI. The CDR3 region has the DNA TGCGCCAGCAGTCCCGAGGGACTGTCTAATCAGCCCCAGCATTTT. Amino acids: CASSPEGLSNQPQHF.

As to this clone: The junction departs from the called germline gene at one end, perhaps through a read error. The J gene is TRBJ2-6, the V gene TRBV7-7, with D possibly TRBD1 on 6 matching bases. The germline CDR1 and CDR2 sequences are SSHAT and FNYEAQ (reference sequence). The CDR3 covers 15 residues. CDR3 in amino acids: CASSLGAAGANVLTF. The DNA for the CDR3 is TGTGCTAGCAGCTTGGGGGCGGCTGGGGCCAACGTCCTGACTTTC.

This clone was observed a few times. This chain links TRBV4-1 with TRBJ1-1; no firm D call. CDR1 MGHRA and CDR2 YSYEKL come from the germline V gene. CDR3 length: 16 residues. The ends were cut back, 0 bases at V and 1 base at J, with 12 bases in the middle. CDR3: CASSQETARPNTEAFF. CDR3 bases: TGCGCCAGCAGCCAAGAAACAGCCCGACCGAACACTGAAGCTTTCTTT.

This clone was seen a single time. This rearrangement joins TRBV18 to TRBJ2-2; TRBD1 might be the D (5 bases). Trimming removed 3 bases from V and 1 base from J, with 9 bases in between. Per germline, CDR1 KGHSH and CDR2 LQKENI. The CDR3 is 15 residues long. The CDR3: CASSPTGQNTGELFF. In nucleotides, the CDR3 is TGTGCCAGCTCACCTACCGGACAGAACACCGGGGAGCTGTTTTTT.

The rearrangement links TRBV28 to TRBJ1-1, with 9 bases fitting TRBD1. V gave up 5 bases and J gave up 4 bases; unmatched junction bases: 5. The length of the CDR3 is 14 residues. The germline V gene encodes CDR1 MDHEN and CDR2 SYDVKM. CDR3 loop: CASSTGGRSTEAFF. The CDR3 nucleotides are TGTGCCAGCAGTACAGGGGGCAGGAGCACTGAAGCTTTCTTT.

The V call is TRBV11-2, the J call TRBJ2-3; TRBD1 matches 8 bases. CDR1 and CDR2 from the germline V gene are SGHAT and FQNNGV. The CDR3 totals 15 residues. V dropped 5 bases and J dropped 2; count of bases not matched to a gene: 6. The CDR3, as DNA: TGTGCCAGCAGCCTCAACAGGGGGTCCACAGATACGCAGTATTTT. Protein: CASSLNRGSTDTQYF.

Here the CDR3 DNA reads TGTGCCAGCAGTTACGGAGGCAGGGGGAAAGAGACCCAGTACTTC. Protein: CASSYGGRGKETQYF. The chain is built from TRBV6-5 and TRBJ2-5, with 7 bases that match TRBD1. V shed 2 bases, J shed 3 bases, and the junction held 6 bases outside the gene matches. The V gene's germline CDR1 is MNHEY and CDR2 SVGAGI. CDR3 size: 15 residues.

This sequence joins TRBV11-2 and TRBJ2-7; TRBD2 matches at 9 bases. The CDR3 length is 16 residues. Germline CDR1 reads SGHAT; CDR2 reads FQNNGV. V gave up 4 bases and J gave up 6 bases; unmatched junction bases: 13. The CDR3 is CASSSTRGGGASEQYF. CDR3 DNA: TGTGCCAGCAGCTCCACTAGGGGCGGGGGGGCCTCCGAGCAGTACTTC.

The V gene is TRBV9, the J gene TRBJ1-1; D gene unclear. Germline V lookup: CDR1 SGDLS, CDR2 YYNGEE. The CDR3 sequence is 15 residues long. Between the trimmed V and J ends, which lost 0 bases and 4 bases, there was a span of 13 bases. The CDR3 sequence is CASSVGIIGGTEAFF. The CDR3 nucleotides read TGTGCCAGCAGCGTAGGAATTATAGGAGGCACTGAAGCTTTCTTT.

V usage is TRBV6-5 and J usage is TRBJ1-5; tentative D call: TRBD1 (5 bases). Germline V lookup: CDR1 MNHEY, CDR2 SVGAGI. With 2 bases removed from V and 7 bases from J, the gap between germline ends came to 9 bases. The length of the CDR3 is 13 residues. DNA of the CDR3: TGTGCCAGCAGTTACGGCGGGGGACAGCCCCAGCATTTT. The encoded protein is CASSYGGGQPQHF.

This clone was observed a handful of times. V is TRBV6-5 and J is TRBJ2-7; 8 nucleotides line up with TRBD1. V shed 3 bases and J 6 bases; nucleotides not matched to a gene: 4. The CDR3 is made up of 13 amino acids. CDR1 and CDR2 (germline): MNHEY, SVGAGI. CDR3 coding DNA: TGTGCCAGCAGTTATTCCGACAGGGGCGAGCAGTACTTC. Translation: CASSYSDRGEQYF.

The rearrangement links TRBV4-3 to TRBJ2-5, with 8 bases aligning to TRBD2. This CDR3 spans 16 amino acids. Germline V gene lookup returns CDR1 LGHNA and CDR2 YSLEER. Unmatched junction bases numbered 11, after V lost 4 bases and J lost 4 bases. CDR3 bases: TGCGCCAGCAGCCTCCGCCGAAGTAGCGGGGTAGAGACCCAGTACTTC. Amino acid sequence: CASSLRRSSGVETQYF.

In DNA form, the CDR3 reads TGTGCCACCAGCAGAACCAGTCAAACAGATACGCAGTATTTT. Translating it yields CATSRTSQTDTQYF. This chain uses TRBV15 with TRBJ2-3; the D is unclear. Germline V gene lookup returns CDR1 LNHNV and CDR2 YYDKDF (reference sequence). The germline V and J ends were trimmed by 2 bases and 3 bases, with 9 bases remaining between them. The CDR3 totals 14 residues.

The V call is TRBV11-2, the J call TRBJ2-4; D perhaps matches TRBD1 (7 bases). The CDR3 length is 11 residues. Deletions cut 7 bases from V and 7 bases from J, with 8 bases between. CDR1 SGHAT and CDR2 FQNNGV come from the germline V gene. The CDR3 DNA sequence: TGTGCCAGCACAGGGGGGAACATTCAGTACTTC. It yields the protein CASTGGNIQYF.

The chain uses TRBV29-1 and TRBJ2-3; maybe TRBD2 (5 bases). Germline V gene lookup returns CDR1 SQVTM and CDR2 ANQGSEA. With 3 bases removed from V and 5 bases from J, the gap between germline ends came to 12 bases. The CDR3 has 13 residues. CDR3 protein: CSVEAAGGDTQYF. The CDR3 DNA is TGCAGCGTTGAGGCGGCAGGAGGAGATACGCAGTATTTT.